This TCR beta chain was sequenced for a study of blood T cells in healthy people across ages. The donors, aged roughly 6 to 90, were healthy Caucasians from Russia. No fewer than 7 million PBMCs went into each sample. Germline V gene sequence: CDR1 SGHRS, CDR2 YFSETQ. V gave up 2 bases and J gave up 2 bases, with 19 bases separating them. The CDR3 consists of 17 residues. A second 7 to 11 cycle PCR used barcoded and J-beta primers. Each single sample gave us at least 2.5 million CDR3-containing paired-end reads. TCRdb reanalysed the 5' RACE reads using MiXCR and keeps one entry per CDR3 protein. The repertoire includes almost 1 million distinct CDR3 sequences, roughly 51% of them detected once, and about 22% sits in the top ten.

Sequencing was carried out using blood. The chain uses TRBV5-1 and TRBJ1-2; D is possibly TRBD1 (6 bases). This TCR came from a woman aged 60-75 years in good health. Written as DNA, the CDR3 is TGCGCCAGCAGCTTCCCGACAGGACGGGATTCCAACTATGGCTACACCTTC. This sequence encodes CASSFPTGRDSNYGYTF.